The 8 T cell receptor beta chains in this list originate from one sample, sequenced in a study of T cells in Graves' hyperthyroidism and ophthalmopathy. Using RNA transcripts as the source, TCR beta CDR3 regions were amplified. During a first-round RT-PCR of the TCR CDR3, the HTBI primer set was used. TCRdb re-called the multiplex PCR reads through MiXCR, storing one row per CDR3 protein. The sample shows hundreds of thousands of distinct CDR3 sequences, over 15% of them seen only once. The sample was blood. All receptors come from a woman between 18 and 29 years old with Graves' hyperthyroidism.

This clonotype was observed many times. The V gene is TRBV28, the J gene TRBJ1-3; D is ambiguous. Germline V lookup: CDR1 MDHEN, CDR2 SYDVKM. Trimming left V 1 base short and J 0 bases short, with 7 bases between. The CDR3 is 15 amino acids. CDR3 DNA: TGTGCCAGCAGTTTATCTTGGGTCTCTGGAAACACCATATATTTT. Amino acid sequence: CASSLSWVSGNTIYF.

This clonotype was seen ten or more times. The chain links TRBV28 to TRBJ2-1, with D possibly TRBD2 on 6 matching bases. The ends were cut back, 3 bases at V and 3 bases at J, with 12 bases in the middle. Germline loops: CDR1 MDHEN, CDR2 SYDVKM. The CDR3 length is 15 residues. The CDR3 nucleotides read TGTGCCAGCAGTTTGGATAGCGGCCACTACAATGAGCAGTTCTTC. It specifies CASSLDSGHYNEQFF.

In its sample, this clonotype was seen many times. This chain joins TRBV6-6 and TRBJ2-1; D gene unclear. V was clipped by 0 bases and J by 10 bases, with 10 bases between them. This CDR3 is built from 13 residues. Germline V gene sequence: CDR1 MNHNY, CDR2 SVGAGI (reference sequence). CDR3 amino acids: CASSYSAPTEQFF. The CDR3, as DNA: TGTGCCAGCAGTTACTCGGCGCCAACCGAGCAGTTCTTC.

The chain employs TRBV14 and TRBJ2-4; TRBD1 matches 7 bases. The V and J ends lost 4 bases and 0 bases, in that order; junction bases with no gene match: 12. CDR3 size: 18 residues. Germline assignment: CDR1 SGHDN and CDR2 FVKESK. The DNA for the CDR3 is TGTGCCAGCAGCCGAAATACCGGGACAGAAATAGCCAAAAACATTCAGTACTTC. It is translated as CASSRNTGTEIAKNIQYF.

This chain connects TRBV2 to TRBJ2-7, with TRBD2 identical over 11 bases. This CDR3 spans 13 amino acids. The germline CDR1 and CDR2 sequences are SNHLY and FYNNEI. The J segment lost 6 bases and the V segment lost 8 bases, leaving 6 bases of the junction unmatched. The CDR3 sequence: CASGSSGGREQYF. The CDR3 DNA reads TGTGCCAGCGGGTCTAGCGGGGGGCGCGAGCAGTACTTC. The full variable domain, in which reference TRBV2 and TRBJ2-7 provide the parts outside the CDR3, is EPEVTQTPSHQVTQMGQEVILRCVPISNHLYFYWYRQILGQKVEFLVSFYNNEISEKSEIFDDQFSVERPDGSNFTLKIRSTKLEDSAMYFCASGSSGGREQYFGPGTRLTVT.

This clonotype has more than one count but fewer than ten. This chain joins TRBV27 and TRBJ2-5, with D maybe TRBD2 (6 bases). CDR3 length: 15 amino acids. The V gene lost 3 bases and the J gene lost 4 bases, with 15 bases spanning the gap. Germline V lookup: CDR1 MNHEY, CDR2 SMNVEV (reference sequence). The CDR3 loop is CASSFRALAGETQYF. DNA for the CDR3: TGTGCCAGCAGTTTTCGAGCACTAGCCGGAGAGACCCAGTACTTC.

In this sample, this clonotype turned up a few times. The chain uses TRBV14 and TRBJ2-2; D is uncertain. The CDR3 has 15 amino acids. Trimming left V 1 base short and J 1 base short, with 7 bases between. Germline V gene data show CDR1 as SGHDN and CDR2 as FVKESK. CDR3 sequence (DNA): TGTGCCAGCAGCCAAGCCCATGAGAACACCGGGGAGCTGTTTTTT. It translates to CASSQAHENTGELFF. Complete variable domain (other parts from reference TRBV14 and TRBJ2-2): EAGVTQFPSHSVIEKGQTVTLRCDPISGHDNLYWYRRVMGKEIKFLLHFVKESKQDESGMPNNRFLAERTGGTYSTLKVQPAELEDSGVYFCASSQAHENTGELFFGEGSRLTVL.

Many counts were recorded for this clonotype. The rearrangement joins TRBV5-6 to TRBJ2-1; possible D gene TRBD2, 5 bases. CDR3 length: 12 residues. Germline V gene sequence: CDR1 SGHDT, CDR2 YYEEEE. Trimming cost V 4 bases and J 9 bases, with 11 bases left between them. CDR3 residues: CASSKTITEQFF. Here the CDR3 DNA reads TGTGCCAGCAGCAAGACTATCACTGAGCAGTTCTTC.